This passage covers 5 T cell receptor beta chains from one sample sequenced in a study of persistence of HIV-infected CD4 T cells. This was the immunoSEQ version 4 assay in survey mode. This table comes from immunoSEQ multiplex PCR, and its TCRdb copy is limited to in-frame clones, with some not included. The data contain 30,000 to 40,000 clones, roughly 80% of them singletons. Cells were stimulated with overlapping HIV-1 Gag 15-mer peptides. Sorted nonresponding memory CD4+ T cells were CD40L-negative, CD69-negative, CD45RO-high. Their target antigens are unknown. Source: CD4+ T cells sorted from PBMCs after approximately 19-hour stimulation, taken from a patient who received antiretroviral therapy. The receptors shown here come from an adult woman with HIV who was CMV-seropositive.

This clone was observed a single time. J is TRBJ1-2 and V is TRBV6-1, with D perhaps matching TRBD1 (6 bases). The CDR3 consists of 14 residues. Germline assignment: CDR1 MNHNS and CDR2 SASEGT. Trimming pared 1 base from V and 2 bases from J, leaving 8 bases between. The DNA for the CDR3 is TGTGCCAGCAGTGAAGTAACAGGGAACTATGGCTACACCTTC. It yields the protein CASSEVTGNYGYTF.

This chain connects TRBV5-1 to TRBJ2-3; 11 bases are a match to TRBD1. Unmatched junction bases numbered 4, after V lost 3 bases and J lost 4 bases. Per germline, CDR1 SGHRS and CDR2 YFSETQ. The CDR3 is made up of 15 amino acids. The CDR3 spells CASSSGTGGADTQYF. The CDR3 DNA follows: TGCGCCAGCAGCTCCGGGACAGGGGGGGCAGATACGCAGTATTTT.

The V gene is TRBV5-1, the J gene TRBJ2-1; D perhaps matches TRBD2 (6 bases). CDR3 length: 13 residues. Trimming removed 0 bases at V and 9 bases at J, with 10 bases between. Looked up from germline, CDR1 is SGHRS and CDR2 is YFSETQ. CDR3 nucleotides: TGCGCCAGCAGCTTGGGACTAGAGGTTGAGCAGTTCTTC. Protein product: CASSLGLEVEQFF. Using reference TRBV5-1 and TRBJ2-1 for the parts outside the CDR3, the full variable domain is KAGVTQTPRYLIKTRGQQVTLSCSPISGHRSVSWYQQTPGQGLQFLFEYFSETQRNKGNFPGRFSGRQFSNSRSEMNVSTLELGDSALYLCASSLGLEVEQFFGPGTRLTVL.

This clone has a handful of counts. This chain uses TRBV20-1 with TRBJ1-2; weak D call: TRBD1 (5 bases). Germline V lookup: CDR1 DFQATT, CDR2 SNEGSKA (reference sequence). Trimming removed 3 bases from V and 7 bases from J, with 18 bases in between. The CDR3 consists of 14 residues. CDR3 sequence: CSASQRGTGGGYTF. The CDR3, as DNA: TGCAGTGCTAGTCAGAGAGGGACGGGAGGTGGCTACACCTTC.

The chain employs TRBV6-2 or TRBV6-3 and TRBJ2-3, with 14 bases that match TRBD2. The CDR3 length is 17 residues. V gave up 4 bases and J gave up 0 bases; unmatched junction bases: 3. Germline-derived CDR1 and CDR2 are MNHEY and SVGEGT. CDR3 sequence: CASSLGLAGASTDTQYF. In DNA, the CDR3 is TGTGCCAGCAGTTTGGGACTAGCGGGGGCTAGCACAGATACGCAGTATTTT.